This TCR beta chain was recorded in a study of CD8 T cells in ankylosing spondylitis (dated by TCRdb to about 2017). About the full investigation: The study set out to find disease-linked TCR variants by profiling T cell receptor beta repertoires in ankylosing spondylitis patients and healthy donors. The whole study cohort included 108 healthy donors and 20 to 25 ankylosing spondylitis patients. Peripheral blood was sampled, and synovial fluid was also collected from ankylosing spondylitis patients. The paper's findings and limits, for the study overall: In peripheral blood, the disease-linked clones were found at relatively low frequencies and had a CD8+ phenotype. The disease-linked clones were reported as significantly enriched in matched synovial fluid samples from ankylosing spondylitis patients. Some of the motif variants had been reported before in the synovial fluid and blood of reactive arthritis patients, a finding that suggests common disease-initiation mechanisms. A TCR beta motif of 7 or 8 highly homologous amino acid variants appeared characteristic of blood from ankylosing spondylitis patients.

Sequencing instrument: Illumina HiSeq 2500. Quantitative 5'-RACE with molecular barcodes was the method used to prepare the TCR beta libraries. Per the source publication's procedure: To identify disease-linked TCR variants, a new computational method was used, one built on a probabilistic model of VDJ rearrangement. TCRdb reworked the public reads: Q25 trimming with fastp, MiXCR clone assembly, productive beta chains retained. Every distinct CDR3 protein forms one entry, paired with its most common genes and DNA. The V and J calls reflect TCRdb's pipeline rather than the authors' work. For this sample the table gives fewer than 500,000 distinct CDR3 sequences, of which under 25% were detected only once. Clones ranked in the top ten supply about 16% of the sample. CDR1 and CDR2 are read off the germline V gene as SGHTA and FQGTGA. The CDR3 has 15 amino acids, counting the end cysteine and phenylalanine. Only CDR3 DNA is held: 45 bases, read in frame from base 1. Trimming takes 0 bases from V and 0 bases from J, and the germline ends sit 9 bases apart.

With regard to this clonotype: There is no known antigen for this receptor. It has no much larger one-base neighbor in the sample; base qualities were not kept.

The chain was built from TRBV7-3 and TRBJ2-7; the D gene is possibly TRBD2, with 7 bases matching. The receptor was isolated from a male donor with ankylosing spondylitis. The source material was blood, either unsorted or a sorted T cell fraction (not recorded which). CDR3 loop: CASSLTGGGSYEQYF. The nucleotide sequence is given as TGTGCCAGCAGCTTAACGGGAGGGGGCTCCTACGAGCAGTACTTC.